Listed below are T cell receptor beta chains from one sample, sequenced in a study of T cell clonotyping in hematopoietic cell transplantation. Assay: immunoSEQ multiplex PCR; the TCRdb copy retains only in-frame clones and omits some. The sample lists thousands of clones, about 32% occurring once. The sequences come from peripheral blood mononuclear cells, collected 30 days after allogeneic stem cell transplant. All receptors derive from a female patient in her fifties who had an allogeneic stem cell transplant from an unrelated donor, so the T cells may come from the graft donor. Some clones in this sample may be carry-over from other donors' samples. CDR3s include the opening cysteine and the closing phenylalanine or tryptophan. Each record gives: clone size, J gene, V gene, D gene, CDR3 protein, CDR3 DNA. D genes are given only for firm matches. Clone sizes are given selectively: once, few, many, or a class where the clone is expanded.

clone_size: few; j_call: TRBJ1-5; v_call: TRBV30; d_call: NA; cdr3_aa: CAWRQGNSNQPQHF; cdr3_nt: TGTGCCTGGAGGCAGGGGAACAGCAATCAGCCCCAGCATTTT
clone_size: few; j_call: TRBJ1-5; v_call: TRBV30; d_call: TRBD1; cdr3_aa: CAWSVRGGARQPQHF; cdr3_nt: TGTGCCTGGAGTGTAAGAGGGGGCGCCAGGCAGCCCCAGCATTTT
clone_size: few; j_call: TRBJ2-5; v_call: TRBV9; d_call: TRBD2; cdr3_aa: CASSDRTSGPQETQYF; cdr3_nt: TGTGCCAGCAGCGATCGGACTAGCGGGCCACAAGAGACCCAGTACTTC
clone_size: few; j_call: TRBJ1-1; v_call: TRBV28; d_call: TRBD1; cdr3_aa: CASRGDSQAFF; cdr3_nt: TGTGCCAGCAGGGGGGACAGCCAAGCTTTCTTT
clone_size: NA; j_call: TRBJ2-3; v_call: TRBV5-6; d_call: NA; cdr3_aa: CASSLGGPRSTDTQYF; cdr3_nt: TGTGCCAGCAGCTTGGGAGGTCCTAGAAGCACAGATACGCAGTATTTT
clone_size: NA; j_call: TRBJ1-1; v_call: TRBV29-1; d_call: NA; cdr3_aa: CSVDAQGSAFF; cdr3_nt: TGCAGCGTTGACGCGCAGGGGAGCGCTTTCTTT
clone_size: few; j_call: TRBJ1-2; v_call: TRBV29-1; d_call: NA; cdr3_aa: CSVEKPIPEGYTF; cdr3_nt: TGCAGCGTTGAAAAACCCATCCCTGAAGGCTACACCTTC
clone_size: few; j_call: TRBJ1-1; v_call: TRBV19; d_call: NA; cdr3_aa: CASSIRASAFF; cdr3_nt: TGTGCCAGTAGTATCAGGGCGTCGGCTTTCTTT
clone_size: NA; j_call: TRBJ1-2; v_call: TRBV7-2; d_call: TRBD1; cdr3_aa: CASSLRTGYPTNYGYTF; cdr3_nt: TGTGCCAGCAGCTTGAGGACAGGGTACCCAACTAACTATGGCTACACCTTC
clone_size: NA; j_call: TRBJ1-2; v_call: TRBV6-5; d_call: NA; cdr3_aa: CASTSGRGIGGYTF; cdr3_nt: TGTGCCAGCACCTCCGGTCGGGGCATAGGTGGCTACACCTTC
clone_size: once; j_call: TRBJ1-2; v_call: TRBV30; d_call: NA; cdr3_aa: CAWSVGGAHGYTF; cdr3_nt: TGTGCCTGGAGTGTAGGGGGGGCCCATGGCTACACCTTC
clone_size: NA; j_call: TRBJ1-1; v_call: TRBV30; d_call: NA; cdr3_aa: CAWSVGQIDTEAFF; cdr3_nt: TGTGCCTGGAGTGTCGGACAGATTGACACTGAAGCTTTCTTT
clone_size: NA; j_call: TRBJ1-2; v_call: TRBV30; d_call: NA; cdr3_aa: CAWSVPVGSGYTF; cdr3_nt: TGTGCCTGGAGTGTACCCGTAGGTTCTGGCTACACCTTC
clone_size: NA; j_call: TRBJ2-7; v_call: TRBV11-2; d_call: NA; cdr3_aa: CASSQTFPSYEQYF; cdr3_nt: TGTGCCAGCAGCCAGACATTTCCCTCCTACGAGCAGTACTTC
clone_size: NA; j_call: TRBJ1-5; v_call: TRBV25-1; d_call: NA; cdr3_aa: CASSLRLDQPQHF; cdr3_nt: TGTGCCAGCAGCTTAAGGTTAGATCAGCCCCAGCATTTT
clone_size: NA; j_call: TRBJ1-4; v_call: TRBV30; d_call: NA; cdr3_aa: CAWSPQGGEKLFF; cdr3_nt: TGTGCCTGGTCCCCACAGGGAGGGGAAAAACTGTTTTTT
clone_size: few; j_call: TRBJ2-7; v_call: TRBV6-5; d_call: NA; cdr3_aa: CASSYGGGTTYEQYF; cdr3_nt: TGTGCCAGCAGTTACGGAGGCGGGACAACCTACGAGCAGTACTTC
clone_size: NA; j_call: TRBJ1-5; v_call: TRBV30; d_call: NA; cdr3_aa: CAWSVGGQPQHF; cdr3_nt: TGTGCCTGGAGTGTAGGGGGTCAGCCCCAGCATTTT
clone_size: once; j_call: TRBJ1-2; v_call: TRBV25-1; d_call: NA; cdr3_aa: CASKGGNYGYTF; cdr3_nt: TGTGCCAGCAAGGGGGGGAACTATGGCTACACCTTC
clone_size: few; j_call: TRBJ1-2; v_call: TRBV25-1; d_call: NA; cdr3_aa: CASSEYHSVEKSHF; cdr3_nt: TGTGCCAGCAGTGAATATCATTCAGTAGAAAAGTCACACTTC
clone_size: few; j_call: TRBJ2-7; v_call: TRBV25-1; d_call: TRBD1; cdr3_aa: CASSEYRGHWNEQYF; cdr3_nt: TGTGCCAGCAGTGAATACAGGGGGCATTGGAACGAGCAGTACTTC
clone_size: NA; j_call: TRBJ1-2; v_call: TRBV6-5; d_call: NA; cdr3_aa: CASNPLPTGYYGYTF; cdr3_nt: TGTGCCAGCAACCCCCTACCGACAGGCTACTATGGCTACACCTTC
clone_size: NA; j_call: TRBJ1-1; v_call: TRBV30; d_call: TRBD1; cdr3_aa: CAWKTGQPGMNTEAFF; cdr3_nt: TGTGCCTGGAAGACAGGGCAACCTGGTATGAACACTGAAGCTTTCTTT
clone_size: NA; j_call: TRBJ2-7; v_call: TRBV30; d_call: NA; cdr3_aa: CAWRRQRYEQYF; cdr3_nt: TGTGCCTGGAGACGACAGCGCTACGAGCAGTACTTC
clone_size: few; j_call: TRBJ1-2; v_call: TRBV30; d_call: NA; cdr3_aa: CAWGDYGYTF; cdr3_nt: TGTGCCTGGGGGGACTATGGCTACACCTTC
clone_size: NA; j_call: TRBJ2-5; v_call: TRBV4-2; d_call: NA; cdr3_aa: CASSPGLGGETQYF; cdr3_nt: TGTGCCAGCAGCCCCGGACTGGGAGGCGAGACCCAGTACTTC
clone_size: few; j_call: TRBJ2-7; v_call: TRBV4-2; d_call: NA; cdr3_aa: CASSQDVEYEQYF; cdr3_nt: TGTGCCAGCAGCCAAGATGTGGAATACGAGCAGTACTTC
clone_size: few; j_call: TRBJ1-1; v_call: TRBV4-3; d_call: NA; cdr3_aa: CASSLLGSTEAFF; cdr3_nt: TGCGCCAGCAGCCTATTGGGGAGCACTGAAGCTTTCTTT
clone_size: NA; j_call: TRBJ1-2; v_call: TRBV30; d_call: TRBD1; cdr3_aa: CAWGSGTGNLNYGYTF; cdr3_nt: TGTGCCTGGGGGTCCGGGACAGGGAATTTAAACTATGGCTACACCTTC
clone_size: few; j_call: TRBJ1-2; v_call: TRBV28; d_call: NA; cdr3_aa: CGTQGYGYTF; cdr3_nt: TGTGGTACCCAGGGCTATGGCTACACCTTC
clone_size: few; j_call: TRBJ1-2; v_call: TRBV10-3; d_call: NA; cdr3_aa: CAISESRGNYGYTF; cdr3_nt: TGTGCCATCAGTGAGTCCAGGGGTAACTATGGCTACACCTTC
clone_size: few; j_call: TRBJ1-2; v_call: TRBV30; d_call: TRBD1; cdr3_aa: CAWSVQGTGNGYTF; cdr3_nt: TGTGCCTGGAGTGTACAAGGGACAGGGAATGGCTACACCTTC
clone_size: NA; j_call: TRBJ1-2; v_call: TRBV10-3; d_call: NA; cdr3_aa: CAISVDRSYGYTF; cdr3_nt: TGTGCCATCAGCGTCGACAGAAGCTATGGCTACACCTTC
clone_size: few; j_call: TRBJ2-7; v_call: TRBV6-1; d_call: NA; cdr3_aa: CASSERDTSYEQYF; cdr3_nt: TGTGCCAGCAGTGAACGGGACACCTCCTACGAGCAGTACTTC
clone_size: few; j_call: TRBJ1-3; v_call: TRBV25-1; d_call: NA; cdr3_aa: CASSEGRNTIYF; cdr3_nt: TGTGCCAGCAGTGAGGGTCGGAACACCATATATTTT
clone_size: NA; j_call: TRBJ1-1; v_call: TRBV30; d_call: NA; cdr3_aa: CAWSVRVVELGAFF; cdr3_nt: TGTGCCTGGAGTGTACGGGTTGTAGAATTAGGCGCTTTCTTT
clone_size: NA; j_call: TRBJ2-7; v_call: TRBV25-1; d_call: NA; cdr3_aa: CASSPRPVGYEQYF; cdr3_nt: TGTGCCAGCAGTCCACGGCCTGTGGGCTACGAGCAGTACTTC
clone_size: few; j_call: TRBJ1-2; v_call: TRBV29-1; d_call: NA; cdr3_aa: CSGGDPYGYTF; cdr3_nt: TGCAGCGGAGGGGACCCCTATGGCTACACCTTC
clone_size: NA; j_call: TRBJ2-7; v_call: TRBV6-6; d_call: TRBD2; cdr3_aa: CASSYSGDRSYEQYF; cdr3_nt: TGTGCCAGCAGTTATAGCGGGGACCGGTCCTACGAGCAGTACTTC
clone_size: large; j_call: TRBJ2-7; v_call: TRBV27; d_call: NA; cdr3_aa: CASSLSSRSYEQYF; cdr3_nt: TGTGCCAGCAGTTTATCGTCCAGATCCTACGAGCAGTACTTC
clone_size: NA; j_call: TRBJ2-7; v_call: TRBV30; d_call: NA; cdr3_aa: CAWTWLGGEQYF; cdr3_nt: TGTGCCTGGACGTGGTTAGGTGGCGAGCAGTACTTC
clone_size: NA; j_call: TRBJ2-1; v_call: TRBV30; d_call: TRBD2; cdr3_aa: CAGAGGTYNEQFF; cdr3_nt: TGTGCCGGGGCGGGAGGGACCTACAATGAGCAGTTCTTC
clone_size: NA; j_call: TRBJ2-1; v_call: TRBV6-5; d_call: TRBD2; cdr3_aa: CASSYGGREGDEQFF; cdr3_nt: TGTGCCAGCAGTTACGGGGGGAGGGAAGGGGATGAGCAGTTCTTC
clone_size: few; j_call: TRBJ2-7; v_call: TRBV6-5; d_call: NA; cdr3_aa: CASSYSHNYEQYF; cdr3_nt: TGTGCCAGCAGTTACTCGCACAACTACGAGCAGTACTTC
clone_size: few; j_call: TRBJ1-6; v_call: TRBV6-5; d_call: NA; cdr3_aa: CASMGLGGADSPLHF; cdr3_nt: TGTGCCAGCATGGGACTGGGGGGAGCAGATTCACCCCTCCACTTT
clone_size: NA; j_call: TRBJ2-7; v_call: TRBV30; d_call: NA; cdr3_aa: CALRRLQGFEQYF; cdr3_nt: TGTGCCCTCCGCCGACTACAGGGATTCGAGCAGTACTTC
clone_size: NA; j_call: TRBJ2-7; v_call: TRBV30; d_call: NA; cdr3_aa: CAWSGGLQFEQYF; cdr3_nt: TGTGCCTGGAGTGGGGGGCTACAGTTCGAGCAGTACTTC
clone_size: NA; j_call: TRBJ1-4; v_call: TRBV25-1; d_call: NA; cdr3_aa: CASSDQGMGHEKLFF; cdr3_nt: TGTGCCAGCAGTGACCAGGGAATGGGGCATGAAAAACTGTTTTTT
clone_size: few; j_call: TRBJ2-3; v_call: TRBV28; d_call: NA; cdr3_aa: CASSRGAGTTQYF; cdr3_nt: TGTGCCAGCAGTCGGGGGGCCGGTACTACGCAGTATTTT
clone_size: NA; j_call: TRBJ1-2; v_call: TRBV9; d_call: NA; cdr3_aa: CASSLRQRYPYF; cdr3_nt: TGTGCCAGCAGCCTCCGACAGCGGTACCCCTACTTC
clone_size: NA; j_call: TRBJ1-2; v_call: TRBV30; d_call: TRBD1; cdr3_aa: CAWRRGQAVANYGYTF; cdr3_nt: TGTGCCTGGAGGAGGGGGCAGGCAGTAGCTAACTATGGCTACACCTTC
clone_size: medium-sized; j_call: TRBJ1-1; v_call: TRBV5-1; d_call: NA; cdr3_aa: CASSLREEESTEAFF; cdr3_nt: TGCGCCAGCAGCTTAAGGGAGGAGGAGAGCACTGAAGCTTTCTTT
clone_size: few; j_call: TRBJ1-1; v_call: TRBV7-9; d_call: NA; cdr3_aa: CASSSQADTEAFF; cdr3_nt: TGTGCCAGCAGCTCCCAGGCTGACACTGAAGCTTTCTTT
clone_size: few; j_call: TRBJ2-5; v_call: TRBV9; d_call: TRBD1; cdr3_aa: CASSVDGQGQETQYF; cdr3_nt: TGTGCCAGCAGCGTAGACGGACAGGGGCAAGAGACCCAGTACTTC